These 2 T cell receptor beta chains originate from one sample sequenced in a study of T-cell memory formation after mild COVID-19. Using its own MiXCR run on the 5' RACE reads, TCRdb lists one record per CDR3 protein. The sample consists of about 320,000 distinct CDR3 sequences, around 15% of them appearing once. Sequencing was carried out using PBMCs or a T cell subset sorted from them (not recorded which). The receptors derive from a young man who had mild COVID-19 (a few samples of this study predate the infection). Cell type and time point are not known.

This clonotype was seen more than once but under ten times. The V and J genes are TRBV5-5 and TRBJ2-5, with D possibly matching TRBD1 (6 bases). This CDR3 region has 13 residues. Germline V gives CDR1 SGHKS, CDR2 YYEKEE (reference sequence). Trimming took 7 bases from V and 2 from J, leaving 12 bases between them. CDR3 protein: CASGQQGQETQYF. In nucleotides, the CDR3 is TGTGCCAGCGGACAACAGGGTCAAGAGACCCAGTACTTC. Based on the CDR3 plus reference TRBV5-5 and TRBJ2-5, the full variable domain is DAGVTQSPTHLIKTRGQQVTLRCSPISGHKSVSWYQQVLGQGPQFIFQYYEKEERGRGNFPDRFSARQFPNYSSELNVNALLLGDSALYLCASGQQGQETQYFGPGTRLLVL.

The chain employs TRBV10-3 and TRBJ1-5; D gene ambiguous. Trimming shortened V by 7 bases and J by 6 bases, and 13 bases separated the two germline ends. The CDR3 is 13 residues long. CDR1 and CDR2 (germline): ENHRY, SYGVKD. The CDR3 protein is CAINPPGTQPQHF. DNA of the CDR3: TGTGCCATCAACCCCCCGGGAACTCAGCCCCAGCATTTT.